This section outlines one TCR beta chain sequence together with its context. Its specificity is unknown. TCRdb's table, derived via immunoSEQ multiplex PCR, lists solely in-frame clones and lacks some. Seen here are 200,000 or so clones, around 83% observed once, and the top ten hold around 15%. These data are taken from a study of cytomegalovirus exposure and HLA in healthy donors. General study findings and limits: According to the study, about 180 TCR beta chains were cytomegalovirus-associated. The authors confirmed in vitro that a few CMV-associated chains were specific for CMV antigens.

This CDR3 has 18 amino acids. After removal of 1 base from V and 2 bases from J, the junction contained 13 bases not matched to a gene. Per germline, CDR1 SEHNR and CDR2 FQNEAQ (reference sequence). This rearrangement joins TRBV7-9 to TRBJ1-2; TRBD1 agrees at 7 bases. The TCR sequence derives from a woman aged 30 to 39 in good health and CMV-seropositive. The sequencing input was PBMCs. The CDR3 loop reads CASSLGRLGQKKNYGYTF. The CDR3 DNA sequence: TGTGCCAGCAGCTTAGGGCGGCTGGGACAGAAAAAAAACTATGGCTACACCTTC. Supplemented by reference TRBV7-9 and TRBJ1-2, the full variable domain reads DTGVSQNPRHKITKRGQNVTFRCDPISEHNRLYWYRQTLGQGPEFLTYFQNEAQLEKSRLLSDRFSAERPKGSFSTLEIQRTEQGDSAMYLCASSLGRLGQKKNYGYTFGSGTRLTVV.